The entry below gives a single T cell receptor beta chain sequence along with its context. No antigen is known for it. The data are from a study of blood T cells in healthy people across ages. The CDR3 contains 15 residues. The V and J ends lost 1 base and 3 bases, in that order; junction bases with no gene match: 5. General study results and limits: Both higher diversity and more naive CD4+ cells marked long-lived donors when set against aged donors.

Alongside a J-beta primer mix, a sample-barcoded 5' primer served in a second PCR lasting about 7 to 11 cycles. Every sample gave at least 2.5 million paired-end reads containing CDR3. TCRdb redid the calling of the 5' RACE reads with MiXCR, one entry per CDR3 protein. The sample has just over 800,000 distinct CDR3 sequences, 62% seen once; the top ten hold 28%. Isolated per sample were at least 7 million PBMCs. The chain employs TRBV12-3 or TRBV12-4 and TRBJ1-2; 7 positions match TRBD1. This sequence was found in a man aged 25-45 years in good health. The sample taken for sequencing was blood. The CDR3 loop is CASSLEWQGDYGYTF. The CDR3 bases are TGTGCCAGCAGTTTAGAGTGGCAGGGGGACTATGGCTACACCTTC.